The clone carrying this T cell receptor (beta chain) was counted at least ten times. Its antigen is not identified. This sample was taken from a study of blood T cells in healthy people across ages. Study-wide points: Older individuals had lower TCR beta diversity per million T cells (the decline was roughly linear).

A second about 7 to 12 cycle PCR used barcoded and J-beta primers. MiXCR, run by TCRdb on the 5' RACE reads, gives a single entry per CDR3 protein. The sample has some 900,000 distinct CDR3 sequences, under 30% seen once. The CDR3 is 15 residues long. V lost 0 bases to trimming and J lost 14 bases, with 20 bases between them. Germline CDR1 SGHTA, CDR2 FQGNSA. The source of this sequence is a woman older than 75 in good health. The sample was blood. The chain carries TRBV7-2 and TRBJ2-4, with D maybe TRBD2 (6 bases). CDR3 region: CASSLATTRGRVEYF. The CDR3 coding sequence is TGTGCCAGCAGCTTAGCGACGACTAGGGGAAGGGTCGAGTACTTC.